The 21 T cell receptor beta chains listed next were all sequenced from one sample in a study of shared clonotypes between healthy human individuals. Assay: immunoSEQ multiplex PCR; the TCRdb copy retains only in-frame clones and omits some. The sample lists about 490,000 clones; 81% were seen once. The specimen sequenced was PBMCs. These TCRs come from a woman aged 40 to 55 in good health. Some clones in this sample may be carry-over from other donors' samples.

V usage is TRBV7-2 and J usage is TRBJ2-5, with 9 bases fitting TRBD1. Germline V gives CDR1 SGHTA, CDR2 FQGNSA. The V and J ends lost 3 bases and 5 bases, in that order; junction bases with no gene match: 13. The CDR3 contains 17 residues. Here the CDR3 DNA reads TGTGCCAGCAGCTTCGACCCGGGACAGGGAATAACGGAGACCCAGTACTTC. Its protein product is CASSFDPGQGITETQYF. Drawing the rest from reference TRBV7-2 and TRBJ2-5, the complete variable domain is GAGVSQSPSNKVTEKGKDVELRCDPISGHTALYWYRQSLGQGLEFLIYFQGNSAPDKSGLPSDRFSAERTGGSVSTLTIQRTQQEDSAVYLCASSFDPGQGITETQYFGPGTRLLVL.

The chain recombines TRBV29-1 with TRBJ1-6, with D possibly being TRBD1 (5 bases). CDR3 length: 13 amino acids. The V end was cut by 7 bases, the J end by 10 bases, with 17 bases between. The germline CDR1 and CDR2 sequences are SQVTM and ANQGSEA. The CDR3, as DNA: TGCAGCGCAACCCTCTCTCGGGACTCACCCCTCCACTTT. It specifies CSATLSRDSPLHF.

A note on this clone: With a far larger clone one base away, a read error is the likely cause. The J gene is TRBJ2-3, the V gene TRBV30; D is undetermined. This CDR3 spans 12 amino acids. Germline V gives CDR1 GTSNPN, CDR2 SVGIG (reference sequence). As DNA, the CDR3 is TGTGCCTGGGCCCCGACCACAGATATGCAGTATTTT. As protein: CAWAPTTDMQYF.

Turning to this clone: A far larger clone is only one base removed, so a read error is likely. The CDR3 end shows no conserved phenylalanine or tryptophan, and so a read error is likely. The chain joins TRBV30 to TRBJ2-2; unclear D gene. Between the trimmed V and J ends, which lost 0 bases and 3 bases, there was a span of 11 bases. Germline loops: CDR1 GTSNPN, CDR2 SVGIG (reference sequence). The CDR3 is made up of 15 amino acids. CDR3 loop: CAWSVKPRDTGELFS. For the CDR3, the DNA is TGTGCCTGGAGTGTAAAACCCCGGGACACCGGGGAGCTGTTTTCT.

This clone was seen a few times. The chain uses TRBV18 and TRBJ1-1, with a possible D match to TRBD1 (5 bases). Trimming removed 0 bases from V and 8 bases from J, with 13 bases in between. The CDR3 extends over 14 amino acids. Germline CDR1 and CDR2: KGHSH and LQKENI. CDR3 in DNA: TGTGCCAGCTCACCACCGAGCGTGGGGGGGGAAGCTTTCTTT. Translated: CASSPPSVGGEAFF.

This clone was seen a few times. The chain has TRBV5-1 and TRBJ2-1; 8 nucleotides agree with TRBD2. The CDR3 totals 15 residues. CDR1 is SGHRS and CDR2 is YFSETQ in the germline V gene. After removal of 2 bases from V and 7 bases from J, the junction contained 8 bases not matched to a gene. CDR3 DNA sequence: TGCGCCAGCAGCTTTGGGGGACTAGAAATAAATGAGCAGTTCTTC. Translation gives CASSFGGLEINEQFF.

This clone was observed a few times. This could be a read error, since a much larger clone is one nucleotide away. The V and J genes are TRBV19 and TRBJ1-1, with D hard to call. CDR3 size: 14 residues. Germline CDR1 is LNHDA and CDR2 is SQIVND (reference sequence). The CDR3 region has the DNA TGTGCCAGTAGTTTCTTTTCCCCTATAGGTGAAGCTCTCTTT. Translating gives CASSFFSPIGEALF.

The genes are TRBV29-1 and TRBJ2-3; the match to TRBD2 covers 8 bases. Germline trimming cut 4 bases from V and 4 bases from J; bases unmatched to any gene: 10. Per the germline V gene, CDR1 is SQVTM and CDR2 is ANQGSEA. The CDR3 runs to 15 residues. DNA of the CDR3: TGCAGCGTTGTCCCCAGCGGGAGTTTGGCAGATACGCAGTATTTT. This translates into CSVVPSGSLADTQYF.

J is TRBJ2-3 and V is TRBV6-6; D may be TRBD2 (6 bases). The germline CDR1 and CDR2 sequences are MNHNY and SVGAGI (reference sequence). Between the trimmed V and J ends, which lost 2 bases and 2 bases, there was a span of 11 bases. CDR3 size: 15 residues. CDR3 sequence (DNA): TGTGCCAGCAGTTACAGGCTAGCGTTCACAGATACGCAGTATTTT. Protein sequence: CASSYRLAFTDTQYF.

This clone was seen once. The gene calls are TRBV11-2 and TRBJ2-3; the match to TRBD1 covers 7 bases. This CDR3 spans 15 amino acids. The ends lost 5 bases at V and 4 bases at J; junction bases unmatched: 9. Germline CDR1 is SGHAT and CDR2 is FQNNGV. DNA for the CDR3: TGTGCCAGCAGCAACTTGGCAGGGGGTGCAGATACGCAGTATTTT. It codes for CASSNLAGGADTQYF.

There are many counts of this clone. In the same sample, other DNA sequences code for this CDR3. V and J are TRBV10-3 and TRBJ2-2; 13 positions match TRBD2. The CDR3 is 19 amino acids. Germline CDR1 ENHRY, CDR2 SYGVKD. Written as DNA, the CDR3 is TGTCCGCCATCAGGTTACACTAGCGGGAGGGATGAACCTACCGGGGAGCTGTTTTTT. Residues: CPPSGYTSGRDEPTGELFF.

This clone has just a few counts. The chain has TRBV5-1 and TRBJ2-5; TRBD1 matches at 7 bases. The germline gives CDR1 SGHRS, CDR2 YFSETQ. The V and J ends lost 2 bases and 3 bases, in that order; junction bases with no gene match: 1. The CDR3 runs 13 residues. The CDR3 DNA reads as TGCGCCAGCAGCTTCCAGGGGGAAGAGACCCAGTACTTC. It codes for CASSFQGEETQYF.

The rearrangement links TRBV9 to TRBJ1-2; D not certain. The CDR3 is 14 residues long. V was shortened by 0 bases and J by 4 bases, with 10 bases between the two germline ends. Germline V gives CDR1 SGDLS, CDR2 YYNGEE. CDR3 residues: CASSVDPGGYGYTF. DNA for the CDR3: TGTGCCAGCAGCGTAGATCCGGGCGGCTATGGCTACACCTTC.

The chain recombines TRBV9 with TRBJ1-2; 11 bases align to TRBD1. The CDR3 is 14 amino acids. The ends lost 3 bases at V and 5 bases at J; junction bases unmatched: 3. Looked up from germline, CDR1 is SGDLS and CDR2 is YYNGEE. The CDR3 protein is CASSAGQGEYGYTF. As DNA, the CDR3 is TGTGCCAGCAGCGCGGGACAGGGGGAATATGGCTACACCTTC.

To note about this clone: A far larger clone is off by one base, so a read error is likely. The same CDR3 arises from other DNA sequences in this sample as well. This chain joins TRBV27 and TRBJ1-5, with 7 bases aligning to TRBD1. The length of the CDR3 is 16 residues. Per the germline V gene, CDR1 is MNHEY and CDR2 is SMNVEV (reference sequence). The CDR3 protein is CASSPWTGYSNQPQHF. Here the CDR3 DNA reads TGTGCCAGCAGTCCATGGACAGGTTATAGCAATCAGCCCCAGCACTTT.

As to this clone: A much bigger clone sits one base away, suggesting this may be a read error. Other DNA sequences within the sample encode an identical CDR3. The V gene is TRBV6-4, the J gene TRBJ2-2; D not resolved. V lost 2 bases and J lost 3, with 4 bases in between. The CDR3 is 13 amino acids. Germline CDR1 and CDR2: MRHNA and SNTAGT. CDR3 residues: CASSDRDTGELFF. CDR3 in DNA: TGTGCCAGCAGTGACCGGGACACCGGGGAGCTGTTTTTT.

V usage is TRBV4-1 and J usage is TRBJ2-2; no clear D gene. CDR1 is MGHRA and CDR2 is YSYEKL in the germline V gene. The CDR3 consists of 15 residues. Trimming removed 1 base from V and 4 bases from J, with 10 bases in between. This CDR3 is CASSQAASLTGELFF. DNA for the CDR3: TGCGCCAGCAGCCAAGCCGCCTCCCTCACCGGGGAGCTGTTTTTT.

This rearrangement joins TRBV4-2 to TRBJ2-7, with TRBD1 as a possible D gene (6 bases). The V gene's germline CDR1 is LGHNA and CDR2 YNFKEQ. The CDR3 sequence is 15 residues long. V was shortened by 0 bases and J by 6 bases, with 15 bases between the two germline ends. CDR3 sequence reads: CASSQDLGTSGEQYF. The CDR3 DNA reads TGTGCCAGCAGCCAAGATCTCGGGACATCCGGCGAGCAGTACTTC.

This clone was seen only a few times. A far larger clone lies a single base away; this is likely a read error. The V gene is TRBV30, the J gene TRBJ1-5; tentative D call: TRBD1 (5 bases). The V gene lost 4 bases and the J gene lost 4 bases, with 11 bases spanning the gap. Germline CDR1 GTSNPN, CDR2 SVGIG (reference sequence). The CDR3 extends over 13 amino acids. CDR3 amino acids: CAWNMRGNQPQHF. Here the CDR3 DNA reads TGTGCCTGGAATATGAGGGGTAATCAGCCCCAGCATTTT.

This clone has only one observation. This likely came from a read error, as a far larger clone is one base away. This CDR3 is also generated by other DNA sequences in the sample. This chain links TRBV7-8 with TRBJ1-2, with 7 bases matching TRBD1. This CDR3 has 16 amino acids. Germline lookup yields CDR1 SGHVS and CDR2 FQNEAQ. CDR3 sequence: CASSQDRTGIHHGYTF. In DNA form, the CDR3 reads TGTGCCAGCAGCCAGGACAGGACGGGAATTCATCATGGCTATACCTTC.

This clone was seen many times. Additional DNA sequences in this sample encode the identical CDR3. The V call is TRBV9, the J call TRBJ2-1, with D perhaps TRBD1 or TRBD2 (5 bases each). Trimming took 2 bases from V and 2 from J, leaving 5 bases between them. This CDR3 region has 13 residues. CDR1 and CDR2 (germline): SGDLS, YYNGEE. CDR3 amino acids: CASSVGAYNEQFF. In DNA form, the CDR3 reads TGTGCCAGCAGCGTGGGGGCCTACAATGAGCAGTTCTTC.